The TCR beta chain described here comes from a study of T cells after yellow fever vaccination. The V end lost 0 bases, the J end lost 6 bases, and 12 bases lay between the germline ends. Germline assignment: CDR1 SGHRS and CDR2 YFSETQ. This CDR3 has 15 amino acids. In this sample, this clonotype turned up many times. TCRdb recomputed calls from the 5' RACE reads with MiXCR, one row per CDR3 protein. The table lists some 150,000 distinct CDR3 sequences, about 6.2% of them singletons. This receptor was obtained from a man aged 30-40 years who received the YFV17D yellow fever vaccine. The input for sequencing was CD4+ T cells sorted from PBMCs, taken 10 days after the yellow fever booster vaccination. The chain has TRBV5-1 and TRBJ2-2; D gene uncertain. The CDR3 DNA reads TGCGCCAGCAGCTTGGCCGCGAGACGGGCCGGGGAGCTGTTTTTT. As protein: CASSLAARRAGELFF.